This T cell receptor beta chain was recorded in a study of blood T cell repertoires in COVID-19. Across the study: T cells, B-cell-depleted T cells, or PBMCs provided the cDNA or gDNA that served as material.

CDR3 length: 15 amino acids. Germline CDR1 is SGHVS and CDR2 is FNYEAQ. The J segment lost 6 bases and the V segment lost 5 bases, leaving 6 bases of the junction unmatched. Authors' analysis steps: Estimation of nucleated cell counts relied on the amplification of reference gene primers. Generated by immunoSEQ multiplex PCR, the TCRdb table keeps only in-frame clones and is missing some. From that table come the V and J calls and clone size; the DNA was used to work out D and trimming. The sample carries 200,000 or so clones, approximately 84% recorded once. The chain recombines TRBV7-6 with TRBJ2-1; 11 bases fit TRBD2. The receptor was isolated from an elderly man with acute or convalescent COVID-19. Sequencing used peripheral blood. In DNA form, the CDR3 reads TGTGCCAGCAGCCCACTAGCGGGAGCCAGCAATGAGCAGTTCTTC. Its translation: CASSPLAGASNEQFF.